This T cell receptor (beta chain) is drawn from a study of blood T cell repertoires in COVID-19. Study-level background: Some COVID-19 samples were acute and others convalescent; all came from the United States, Italy and Spain. T cells, B-cell-depleted T cells, or PBMCs provided the cDNA or gDNA that served as material.

Germline lookup yields CDR1 LNHDA and CDR2 SQIVND (reference sequence). V shed 7 bases and J 7 bases; nucleotides not matched to a gene: 6. This CDR3 has 13 residues. Sequencing used immunoSEQ multiplex PCR; TCRdb keeps in-frame clones, though not all of them. The sample consists of roughly 47,000 clones, around nine tenths of them appearing once. This TCR came from a man aged 45 to 65 with acute or convalescent COVID-19. The chain joins TRBV19 to TRBJ1-5, with TRBD1 matching over 8 bases. The sequencing sample was made of peripheral blood. This CDR3 is CASTTGDSQPQHF. CDR3 DNA sequence: TGTGCCAGTACGACAGGGGATTCACAGCCCCAGCATTTT.